These 19 T cell receptor beta chains share one sample of origin, sequenced in a study of graft-versus-host responses after intestinal transplantation. Antigens of these TCRs are unknown. TCRdb keeps only in-frame clones here, not all; method: immunoSEQ multiplex PCR. Among tens of thousands of clones listed, 82% were seen once. The sample here was unstimulated CD4+ T cells sorted from spleen or lymph node cells, taken before intestinal transplant. Receptor source: a human donor who received an intestinal transplant.

The chain employs TRBV5-4 and TRBJ1-2; 7 bases are shared with TRBD1. The CDR3 covers 13 residues. Germline trimming cut 7 bases from V and 8 bases from J; bases unmatched to any gene: 11. Per the germline V gene, CDR1 is SGHNT and CDR2 is YYREEE (reference sequence). The CDR3 loop is CASRPEGAQGYTF. DNA for the CDR3: TGTGCCAGCCGCCCGGAGGGGGCGCAAGGCTACACCTTC.

CDR3 in amino acids: CASSLLGQPQHF. In DNA form, the CDR3 reads TGTGCCAGCAGCTTGCTGGGCCAGCCCCAGCATTTT. This chain links TRBV7-9 with TRBJ1-5; D uncertain. The CDR3 has 12 amino acids. The V gene's germline CDR1 is SEHNR and CDR2 FQNEAQ (reference sequence). V was cut by 3 bases and J by 7 bases, with 7 bases left in between.

The gene calls are TRBV10-3 and TRBJ2-1; TRBD1 agrees at 10 bases. With 7 bases clipped from V and 9 bases from J, the junction kept 12 bases outside the gene matches. This CDR3 has 15 amino acids. In germline, CDR1 is ENHRY, CDR2 SYGVKD. The CDR3 nucleotides read TGTGCCATCACCCAGCCGGGACAGGGGAGTAGTGAGCAGTTCTTC. Amino acid sequence: CAITQPGQGSSEQFF.

The chain carries TRBV4-2 and TRBJ2-5; 8 nucleotides match TRBD2. The closer fit of TRBJ2-7 to the DNA end suggests the J call may be wrong. The germline V gene encodes CDR1 LGHNA and CDR2 YNFKEQ. The CDR3 is 15 amino acids. CDR3 loop: CASSQRGPGGYEQYF. CDR3 nucleotide sequence: TGTGCCAGCAGCCAACGAGGCCCGGGGGGGTACGAGCAGTACTTC.

The CDR3 DNA follows: TGCGCCAGCAGCTTGACAGGGAGGGACACTGAAGCTTTCTTT. Its protein is CASSLTGRDTEAFF. This sequence joins TRBV5-1 and TRBJ1-1, with a tentative D call TRBD1 (6 bases). The germline V gene encodes CDR1 SGHRS and CDR2 YFSETQ. This CDR3 comprises 14 residues. The V gene lost 1 base and the J gene lost 3 bases, with 10 bases spanning the gap.

The rearrangement links TRBV6-6 to TRBJ2-7; TRBD1 agrees at 8 bases. V shed 6 bases and J 1 base; nucleotides not matched to a gene: 2. Germline loops: CDR1 MNHNY, CDR2 SVGAGI (reference sequence). This CDR3 contains 13 residues. Written as DNA, the CDR3 is TGTGCCAGCAGCCGACAGGGGTCCTACGAGCAGTACTTC. Its protein is CASSRQGSYEQYF.

This clone was observed once. The rearrangement links TRBV27 to TRBJ2-7, with D possibly being TRBD2 (5 bases). The germline gives CDR1 MNHEY, CDR2 SMNVEV (reference sequence). Trimming removed 3 bases at V and 2 bases at J, with 11 bases between. The CDR3 is 14 residues long. CDR3 DNA: TGTGCCAGCAGTTTCAGAGGGCTTACCTACGAGCAGTACTTC. This sequence encodes CASSFRGLTYEQYF.

The chain joins TRBV9 to TRBJ2-1; 7 nucleotides agree with TRBD1. CDR3 length: 16 residues. In germline, CDR1 is SGDLS, CDR2 YYNGEE. Unmatched junction bases numbered 6, after V lost 3 bases and J lost 0 bases. CDR3 coding DNA: TGTGCCAGCAGCGCCGGGACAGCCAGCTCCTACAATGAGCAGTTCTTC. Protein: CASSAGTASSYNEQFF.

V is TRBV28 and J is TRBJ2-7; TRBD1 aligns across 10 bases. CDR1 and CDR2 (germline): MDHEN, SYDVKM. Trimming cost V 6 bases and J 6 bases; bases outside gene matches: 11. This CDR3 has 15 amino acids. The CDR3 DNA is TGTGCCAGCAGGCGACCCACCGGGACAGGGGCCGAGCAGTACTTC. This sequence encodes CASRRPTGTGAEQYF. The complete variable domain, with remaining parts taken from reference TRBV28 and TRBJ2-7, reads DVKVTQSSRYLVKRTGEKVFLECVQDMDHENMFWYRQDPGLGLRLIYFSYDVKMKEKGDIPEGYSVSREKKERFSLILESASTNQTSMYLCASRRPTGTGAEQYFGPGTRLTVT.

The chain links TRBV5-1 to TRBJ1-1, with D unclear. The CDR3 runs 12 residues. The V end was cut by 0 bases, the J end by 9 bases, with 9 bases between. CDR1 is SGHRS, CDR2 YFSETQ, per germline. CDR3 sequence: CASSLGSVQAFF. The CDR3 DNA sequence: TGCGCCAGCAGCTTGGGCAGCGTCCAAGCTTTCTTT.

This chain joins TRBV6-6 and TRBJ2-6; D unresolved. The germline V gene encodes CDR1 MNHNY and CDR2 SVGAGI (reference sequence). The V end was cut by 5 bases, the J end by 1 base, with 9 bases between. This CDR3 has 15 amino acids. As DNA, the CDR3 is TGTGCCAGCAGTCCTGACTGGTCTGGGGCCAACGTCCTGACTTTC. The encoded protein is CASSPDWSGANVLTF.

The rearrangement links TRBV19 to TRBJ1-6; TRBD1 is a possible D gene (6 bases). This CDR3 region has 15 residues. The germline V gene encodes CDR1 LNHDA and CDR2 SQIVND (reference sequence). V lost 0 bases and J lost 8, with 11 bases in between. This CDR3 is CASSIDPGDHSPLHF. The DNA of the CDR3 is TGTGCCAGTAGTATAGATCCAGGGGACCATTCACCCCTCCACTTT.

This clone came up a few times. V is TRBV4-2 and J is TRBJ2-1, with D possibly TRBD2 on 7 matching bases. Germline-derived CDR1 and CDR2 are LGHNA and YNFKEQ. This CDR3 has 15 amino acids. The V and J ends lost 3 bases and 6 bases respectively, with 15 bases between them. The CDR3 spells CASSQSGGMGNEQFF. CDR3 nucleotide sequence: TGTGCCAGCAGCCAGTCGGGGGGCATGGGCAATGAGCAGTTCTTC.

CDR3 DNA sequence: TGTGCCAGCAGCCAGACCTCGCTACTAGCGGGGGGGCATGATGAGCAGTTCTTC. This translates into CASSQTSLLAGGHDEQFF. This chain links TRBV4-2 with TRBJ2-1; 13 nucleotides align to TRBD2. With V trimmed by 3 bases and J by 8 bases, 13 bases remained unmatched. Germline V gene lookup returns CDR1 LGHNA and CDR2 YNFKEQ. The CDR3 loop spans 18 amino acids.

The chain couples TRBV19 to TRBJ1-2; TRBD1 matches at 7 bases. Germline V gene sequence: CDR1 LNHDA, CDR2 SQIVND (reference sequence). There are 15 residues in the CDR3. With V trimmed by 6 bases and J by 0 bases, 7 bases remained unmatched. The CDR3 reads CASRSRDSTNYGYTF. The CDR3 coding sequence is TGTGCCAGTAGAAGCCGGGACAGTACTAACTATGGCTACACCTTC.

This chain joins TRBV2 and TRBJ2-5; the D call may be TRBD1 or TRBD2 (7 bases each). The CDR3 runs to 13 residues. Per germline, CDR1 SNHLY and CDR2 FYNNEI. Between the trimmed V and J ends, which lost 6 bases and 5 bases, there was a span of 13 bases. CDR3 in DNA: TGTGCCAGCAGCCAGGGGGAGGGGGAGACCCAGTACTTC. Its translation: CASSQGEGETQYF.

This chain joins TRBV5-1 and TRBJ2-3; no definite D call. CDR1 SGHRS and CDR2 YFSETQ come from the germline V gene. The CDR3 runs 14 residues. V was pared by 3 bases and J by 0 bases, with 8 bases between. This CDR3 reads CASSSDLSTDTQYF. CDR3 DNA sequence: TGCGCCAGCAGCTCCGACCTTAGCACAGATACGCAGTATTTT.

The chain couples TRBV18 to TRBJ1-2; 7 bases line up with TRBD1. This CDR3 spans 14 amino acids. From germline, CDR1 is KGHSH and CDR2 LQKENI. The V and J ends lost 3 bases and 6 bases, in that order; junction bases with no gene match: 7. CDR3 coding DNA: TGTGCCAGCTCACCGGACAGGCGGCGGGATGGCTACACCTTC. Translating it yields CASSPDRRRDGYTF.

This clone has just a few counts. The V call is TRBV6-1, the J call TRBJ2-3, with 11 bases that match TRBD1. CDR3 length: 14 amino acids. The J segment lost 4 bases and the V segment lost 10 bases, leaving 7 bases of the junction unmatched. Germline-derived CDR1 and CDR2 are MNHNS and SASEGT. The CDR3 DNA reads TGTGCCAATCAAGGACAGGGGGCGTCAGATACGCAGTATTTT. Its translation: CANQGQGASDTQYF.